Shown below are 3 T cell receptor beta chains from a single sample sequenced in a study of OX40 agonist ivuxolimab in advanced cancers. Profiling relied on immunoSEQ multiplex PCR, and the TCRdb table lists in-frame clones only, not all of them. The data hold around 50,000 clones, with 75% to 90% observed a single time. This specimen consisted of CD4+ or CD8+ T cells sorted from blood, obtained in a trial of the OX40 agonist ivuxolimab. These receptors all come from an adult with an advanced solid tumor such as melanoma, head and neck, liver or kidney cancer.

The rearrangement joins TRBV7-9 to TRBJ2-3, with a possible D match to TRBD1 (6 bases). This CDR3 is 17 amino acids long. Trimming took 1 base from V and 4 from J, leaving 18 bases between them. Germline values: CDR1 SEHNR, CDR2 FQNEAQ (reference sequence). The CDR3 loop is CASSLGFQGRRPDTQYF. CDR3 coding DNA: TGTGCCAGCAGCTTAGGTTTCCAGGGGCGACGGCCAGATACGCAGTATTTT.

The chain couples TRBV7-2 to TRBJ1-6; 9 nucleotides line up with TRBD1. CDR3 length: 15 residues. Trimming removed 4 bases from V and 12 bases from J; junction bases left unmatched: 10. Germline V CDR1 and CDR2: SGHTA, FQGNSA. Here the CDR3 reads CASSWGQGRTLPLHF. The CDR3 DNA reads as TGTGCCAGCAGCTGGGGACAGGGAAGAACTTTACCCCTCCACTTT.

The chain combines TRBV27 with TRBJ2-7; D ambiguous. Germline-derived CDR1 and CDR2 are MNHEY and SMNVEV (reference sequence). The CDR3 contains 14 residues. The V and J ends lost 3 bases and 0 bases respectively, with 9 bases between them. CDR3 in amino acids: CASSFAESSYEQYF. The DNA of the CDR3 is TGTGCCAGCAGTTTTGCAGAGAGCTCCTACGAGCAGTACTTC.